This T cell receptor (beta chain) was retrieved from a study of shared clonotypes between healthy human individuals. CD4+ cells underwent separation, giving CD45RA+ naive and CD45RA-negative memory subsets. Findings and caveats of the study: In the sorted subsets, rarefaction showed sequencing was incomplete despite large depth. Only blood samples were collected, and tissue repertoires likely differ.

Of note for this clone: What it binds is unknown.

CDR3 length: 15 residues. The V and J ends lost 4 bases and 2 bases, in that order; junction bases with no gene match: 4. Germline values: CDR1 MDHEN, CDR2 SYDVKM. TCRdb keeps only in-frame clones here, not all; method: immunoSEQ multiplex PCR. This repertoire shows about 2,500,000 clones, 90% to 95% found once; its top ten account for over 0.12%. The sample consisted of naive CD4+ T cells sorted from blood. Subset here: CD45RA+ positively selected. The TCR was taken from a man between 18 and 35 years old in good health. This sequence joins TRBV28 and TRBJ2-3, with TRBD2 identical over 9 bases. The DNA of the CDR3 is TGTGCCAGCAGTTCCGGGACTAGCCCCACAGATACGCAGTATTTT. Its translation is CASSSGTSPTDTQYF.